The clone carrying this T cell receptor (beta chain) was detected only a few times. Its specificity is not known. This sample stems from a study of response to subunit inactivated influenza vaccine. TCRdb re-analysed the RT-PCR reads in MiXCR, keeping a single row per CDR3 protein. This repertoire shows over 400,000 distinct CDR3 sequences, about a tenth found once; its top ten account for roughly 12%. Per the germline V gene, CDR1 is SGHDN and CDR2 is FVKESK. The V segment lost 0 bases and the J segment 2 bases; nucleotides outside the gene matches: 11. The CDR3 sequence is 18 residues long. Findings of the study overall: Each seasonal influenza vaccination, the authors suggested, recruits few new T cells.

This material consisted of PBMCs from blood, taken roughly 45 days after vaccination. The rearrangement uses TRBV14 and TRBJ2-5; 8 positions agree with TRBD2. This clonotype was obtained from a man in his forties or fifties who received an inactivated influenza vaccine. CDR3 sequence (DNA): TGTGCCAGCAGCCAAGAAGGTCCAGCGGGGGTACCTCAAGAGACCCAGTACTTC. It codes for CASSQEGPAGVPQETQYF.